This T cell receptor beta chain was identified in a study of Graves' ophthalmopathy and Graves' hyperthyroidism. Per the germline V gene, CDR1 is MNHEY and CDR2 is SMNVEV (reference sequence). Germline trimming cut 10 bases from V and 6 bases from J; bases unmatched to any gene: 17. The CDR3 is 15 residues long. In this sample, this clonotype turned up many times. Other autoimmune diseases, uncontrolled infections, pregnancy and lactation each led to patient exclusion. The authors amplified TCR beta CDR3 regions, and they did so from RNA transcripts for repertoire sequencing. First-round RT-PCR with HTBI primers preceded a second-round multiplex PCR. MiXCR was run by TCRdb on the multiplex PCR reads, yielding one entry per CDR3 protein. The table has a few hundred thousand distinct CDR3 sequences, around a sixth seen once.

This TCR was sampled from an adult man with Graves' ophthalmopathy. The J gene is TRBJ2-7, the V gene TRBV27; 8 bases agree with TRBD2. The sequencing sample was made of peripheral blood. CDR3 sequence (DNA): TGTGCCACCATAAACTTGGGGGCGGGGGGCGGCGAGCAGTACTTC. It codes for CATINLGAGGGEQYF.